One sample yielded the 28 T cell receptor beta chains listed below, sequenced in a study of monozygotic twins with inflammatory bowel disease. One entry per CDR3 protein, without DNA, is what TCRdb gives after re-calling the 5' RACE reads. The sample includes some 150,000 distinct CDR3 sequences. Sample: blood. These receptors all come from a human donor with ulcerative colitis or Crohn's disease, or a healthy co-twin of an affected twin (not recorded which).

The chain employs TRBV20-1 and TRBJ2-1. CDR3 length equals 15 residues. Germline CDR1 and CDR2: DFQATT and SNEGSKA (reference sequence). CDR3 in amino acids: CSARIPRASYNEQFF.

The gene calls are TRBV11-2 and TRBJ2-5. This CDR3 has 16 residues. Germline CDR1 is SGHAT and CDR2 is FQNNGV. CDR3 region: CASSLGSLGVQETQYF.

J is TRBJ2-5 and V is TRBV19; absent DNA, TCRdb's TRBD2 call cannot be checked. The CDR3 loop spans 15 amino acids. CDR1 is LNHDA, CDR2 SQIVND, per germline (reference sequence). The CDR3 protein is CASSSAAEGQETQYF.

This chain joins TRBV7-9 and TRBJ2-6. Looked up from germline, CDR1 is SEHNR and CDR2 is FQNEAQ (reference sequence). The CDR3 contains 16 residues. The CDR3 protein is CASSSPMLSGANVLTF.

This sequence joins TRBV7-8 and TRBJ1-3; TCRdb's D call, TRBD1, is unchecked because there is no DNA. Looked up from germline, CDR1 is SGHVS and CDR2 is FQNEAQ. The CDR3 runs 16 residues. The CDR3: CASSLGRETGGNTIYF.

The V gene is TRBV29-1, the J gene TRBJ1-4; TCRdb lists TRBD1, though no DNA is available to test this call. The CDR3 is made up of 14 amino acids. Germline CDR1 reads SQVTM; CDR2 reads ANQGSEA. The CDR3 reads CSVEDGGSNEKLFF.

The chain links TRBV6-5 to TRBJ1-4. This CDR3 has 15 residues. CDR1 and CDR2 from the germline V gene are MNHEY and SVGAGI. CDR3 protein: CASSYRSPTNEKLFF.

The J gene is TRBJ1-2, the V gene TRBV20-1. This CDR3 is 13 amino acids long. Germline lookup yields CDR1 DFQATT and CDR2 SNEGSKA (reference sequence). CDR3 in amino acids: CSARDAEIDGYTF.

This sequence joins TRBV7-9 and TRBJ2-1. The CDR3 is made up of 12 amino acids. The V gene's germline CDR1 is SEHNR and CDR2 FQNEAQ (reference sequence). CDR3: CASSLVHNEQFF.

The J gene is TRBJ2-1, the V gene TRBV5-5. The CDR3 runs to 14 residues. Germline loops: CDR1 SGHKS, CDR2 YYEKEE (reference sequence). The CDR3 reads CASSSVFSYNEQFF.

The CDR3 loop is CASSDLGTGGNEKLFF. This rearrangement joins TRBV6-1 to TRBJ1-4; as DNA is missing, the TRBD1 call by TCRdb cannot be tested. The CDR3 spans 16 residues. Germline lookup yields CDR1 MNHNS and CDR2 SASEGT.

The J gene is TRBJ1-5, the V gene TRBV28. Germline CDR1 MDHEN, CDR2 SYDVKM. The CDR3 has 15 residues. CDR3 region: CASSLAAGNNQPQHF.

The J gene is TRBJ2-1, the V gene TRBV28. Germline values: CDR1 MDHEN, CDR2 SYDVKM. CDR3 length: 13 residues. The CDR3 sequence: CASSASSYNEQFF. The whole variable domain, filled in from reference TRBV28 and TRBJ2-1, reads DVKVTQSSRYLVKRTGEKVFLECVQDMDHENMFWYRQDPGLGLRLIYFSYDVKMKEKGDIPEGYSVSREKKERFSLILESASTNQTSMYLCASSASSYNEQFFGPGTRLTVL.

This chain joins TRBV5-6 and TRBJ2-1. CDR3 length equals 14 residues. Germline V gene data show CDR1 as SGHDT and CDR2 as YYEEEE. The CDR3 loop reads CASSLVSGGSEQFF.

The genes are TRBV5-1 and TRBJ2-1; there is no DNA to check the TCRdb D call of TRBD2. This CDR3 has 14 residues. Germline V gene data show CDR1 as SGHRS and CDR2 as YFSETQ. The CDR3 here is CASSFGTSGGEQFF.

Here the CDR3 reads CSAQALDGYGYTF. The chain links TRBV20-1 to TRBJ1-2. In germline, CDR1 is DFQATT, CDR2 SNEGSKA (reference sequence). The CDR3 has 13 amino acids.

The chain carries TRBV6-2 or TRBV6-3 and TRBJ2-1; TCRdb indicates TRBD2, and absent DNA this call remains unverified. CDR3 length: 16 amino acids. Germline CDR1 MNHEY, CDR2 SVGEGT. This CDR3 reads CASSFHLAGGDNEQFF.

The CDR3: CSVPPLAAQYF. The rearrangement uses TRBV20-1 and TRBJ2-3; the D call from TCRdb, TRBD1, cannot be confirmed without DNA. The CDR3 sequence is 11 residues long. Germline values: CDR1 DFQATT, CDR2 SNEGSKA (reference sequence).

J is TRBJ2-1 and V is TRBV18; TCRdb's D call of TRBD1 is untestable without DNA. The V gene's germline CDR1 is KGHSH and CDR2 LQKENI. The CDR3 is made up of 15 amino acids. CDR3 in amino acids: CASSLGQGPYNEQFF. Filled out from reference TRBV18 and TRBJ2-1, the complete variable domain reads NAGVMQNPRHLVRRRGQEARLRCSPMKGHSHVYWYRQLPEEGLKFMVYLQKENIIDESGMPKERFSAEFPKEGPSILRIQQVVRGDSAAYFCASSLGQGPYNEQFFGPGTRLTVL.

This CDR3 is CASSSTRSGEQFF. The chain employs TRBV7-2 and TRBJ2-1; there is no DNA to check the TCRdb D call of TRBD1. The CDR3 loop spans 13 amino acids. Germline V gene data show CDR1 as SGHTA and CDR2 as FQGNSA. The full variable domain, in which reference TRBV7-2 and TRBJ2-1 provide the parts outside the CDR3, is GAGVSQSPSNKVTEKGKDVELRCDPISGHTALYWYRQSLGQGLEFLIYFQGNSAPDKSGLPSDRFSAERTGGSVSTLTIQRTQQEDSAVYLCASSSTRSGEQFFGPGTRLTVL.

V is TRBV20-1 and J is TRBJ1-1; the TCRdb call, TRBD1, lacks DNA for checking. The CDR3 contains 12 residues. Germline-derived CDR1 and CDR2 are DFQATT and SNEGSKA (reference sequence). The CDR3 region is CSAVRQYTEAFF.

This chain connects TRBV29-1 to TRBJ2-7. CDR3 size: 11 residues. The V gene's germline CDR1 is SQVTM and CDR2 ANQGSEA. CDR3 sequence reads: CSVEDLYEQYF.

This chain links TRBV28 with TRBJ1-5; the D gene TCRdb calls, TRBD1, cannot be checked with no DNA. Germline-derived CDR1 and CDR2 are MDHEN and SYDVKM. The CDR3 is 16 residues long. CDR3 protein: CASSRRTGGFNQPQHF.

The V and J genes are TRBV6-2 or TRBV6-3 and TRBJ1-5; checking the TCRdb D call of TRBD1 is not possible without DNA. The CDR3 runs 17 residues. Germline V CDR1 and CDR2: MNHEY, SVGEGT. This chain's CDR3 is CASSYSEGRGGDQPQHF.

The chain's CDR3 is CASSLGGGQGLYNEQFF. This sequence joins TRBV7-2 and TRBJ2-1; there is no DNA to check the TCRdb D call of TRBD1. This CDR3 is 17 amino acids long. Germline V lookup: CDR1 SGHTA, CDR2 FQGNSA.

The chain is built from TRBV6-5 and TRBJ1-1. The germline V gene has CDR1 MNHEY and CDR2 SVGAGI. This CDR3 has 12 amino acids. The CDR3 spells CASGIMNTEAFF.

The chain links TRBV12-3 or TRBV12-4 to TRBJ2-1; TCRdb's assignment of TRBD1 cannot be checked, as there is no DNA. The CDR3 spans 16 residues. CDR3 amino acids: CASSMGQGWGYNEQFF.

The chain is built from TRBV28 and TRBJ1-6. The CDR3 extends over 13 amino acids. Germline CDR1 MDHEN, CDR2 SYDVKM. The CDR3 region is CASSRSYNSPLHF.